These 12 T cell receptor beta chains originate from one sample sequenced in a study of beta chain features in type 1 diabetes. Findings and limits, study-wide: Shorter TCRB CDR3s, moderately but significantly so, marked every one of the four CD4+ subsets in Type 1 diabetes patients.

Expressed TCRB transcripts were sequenced because the isolated RNA had all been reverse transcribed beforehand. Clones were sequenced by immunoSEQ multiplex PCR, and TCRdb holds only the in-frame ones, with some missing. In the table there are 310,000 or so clones, approximately 16% of which are singletons. What these receptors recognize is not known. The source material was naive CD4+ T cells from blood. These receptors were taken from a man aged 18 to 29 with type 1 diabetes.

A few counts support this clone. The rearrangement joins TRBV18 to TRBJ1-1; maybe TRBD1 (6 bases). The V end was cut by 1 base, the J end by 5 bases, with 14 bases between. Germline lookup yields CDR1 KGHSH and CDR2 LQKENI. CDR3 length: 15 amino acids. The CDR3 region has the DNA TGTGCCAGCTCACCACGGCGGGGGGCGGATACTGAAGCTTTCTTT. This gives the protein CASSPRRGADTEAFF. Full variable domain (missing parts from reference TRBV18 and TRBJ1-1): NAGVMQNPRHLVRRRGQEARLRCSPMKGHSHVYWYRQLPEEGLKFMVYLQKENIIDESGMPKERFSAEFPKEGPSILRIQQVVRGDSAAYFCASSPRRGADTEAFFGQGTRLTVV.

This clone has more than one count but fewer than ten. Within the sample, other DNA sequences also encode this same CDR3. The CDR3, as DNA: TGTGCCAGCAGCGTAGATCGGGACTATGGCTACACCTTC. It encodes CASSVDRDYGYTF. J is TRBJ1-2 and V is TRBV9; D not certain. V was trimmed by 0 bases and J by 3 bases, leaving 6 bases between them. The V gene's germline CDR1 is SGDLS and CDR2 YYNGEE. The CDR3 runs 13 residues. The variable domain in full, with the rest retrieved from reference TRBV9 and TRBJ1-2, is DSGVTQTPKHLITATGQRVTLRCSPRSGDLSVYWYQQSLDQGLQFLIQYYNGEERAKGNILERFSAQQFPDLHSELNLSSLELGDSALYFCASSVDRDYGYTFGSGTRLTVV.

The rearrangement joins TRBV18 to TRBJ1-1; D may be TRBD1 (5 bases). The CDR3 spans 16 residues. V lost 2 bases to trimming and J lost 1 base, with 14 bases between them. Germline-derived CDR1 and CDR2 are KGHSH and LQKENI. CDR3 coding DNA: TGTGCCAGCTCACCAGTTTTCCCCCAGGGGAACACTGAAGCTTTCTTT. It yields the protein CASSPVFPQGNTEAFF.

The chain joins TRBV10-3 to TRBJ2-1, with 8 bases lining up with TRBD2. The CDR3 length is 13 residues. With V trimmed by 6 bases and J by 3 bases, 1 base remained unmatched. Looked up from germline, CDR1 is ENHRY and CDR2 is SYGVKD. The CDR3 DNA sequence: TGTGCCATCAGGGGGACTAGCTACAATGAGCAGTTCTTC. Translating it yields CAIRGTSYNEQFF.

The chain employs TRBV27 and TRBJ2-7, with 9 bases lining up with TRBD1. From germline, CDR1 is MNHEY and CDR2 SMNVEV (reference sequence). CDR3 length: 13 residues. The junction had 6 bases not matched to a gene; V was cut back by 6 bases and J by 6 bases. CDR3 DNA sequence: TGTGCCAGCAGACCGGGACAGGGTCGCGAGCAGTACTTC. This sequence encodes CASRPGQGREQYF.

The V call is TRBV9, the J call TRBJ1-6; 9 nucleotides agree with TRBD1. The CDR3 is made up of 15 amino acids. After removal of 4 bases from V and 12 bases from J, the junction contained 11 bases not matched to a gene. Germline CDR1 is SGDLS and CDR2 is YYNGEE. The CDR3 here is CASSPRDRERVPLHF. The CDR3 bases are TGTGCCAGCAGCCCTCGGGACAGGGAGAGAGTACCCCTCCACTTT.

The V and J genes are TRBV18 and TRBJ2-7; weak D call: TRBD2 (7 bases). The CDR3 spans 14 residues. V shed 1 base and J shed 4 bases, with 11 bases lying between them. CDR1 is KGHSH and CDR2 is LQKENI in the germline V gene. The DNA of the CDR3 is TGTGCCAGCTCACCACGGGGGGGCGCATACGAGCAGTACTTC. This encodes CASSPRGGAYEQYF.

The chain has TRBV5-4 and TRBJ2-7; TRBD2 is a possible D gene (5 bases). Germline CDR1 and CDR2: SGHNT and YYREEE (reference sequence). Trimming took off 4 bases at V and 7 bases at J, with 9 bases between the two ends. The CDR3 runs to 11 residues. CDR3 residues: CASSASGEQYF. CDR3 nucleotides: TGTGCCAGCAGCGCCTCGGGAGAGCAGTACTTC.

The DNA for the CDR3 is TGTGCCAGCAGCCTTCGACTAGCGTCAGACAATGAGCAGTTCTTC. This encodes CASSLRLASDNEQFF. The chain is built from TRBV14 and TRBJ2-1; 8 bases line up with TRBD2. The CDR3 is made up of 15 amino acids. V was clipped by 4 bases and J by 5 bases; unmatched bases: 7. Per germline, CDR1 SGHDN and CDR2 FVKESK.

V is TRBV9 and J is TRBJ2-3; D is ambiguous. This CDR3 region has 13 residues. Trimming stripped 2 bases from V and 2 bases from J, with 6 bases between. Per germline, CDR1 SGDLS and CDR2 YYNGEE. CDR3 bases: TGTGCCAGCAGCGTGGCAACCACAGATACGCAGTATTTT. It translates to CASSVATTDTQYF.

The rearrangement joins TRBV28 to TRBJ2-3; D ambiguous. Deletions cut 6 bases from V and 6 bases from J, with 10 bases between. Germline V gene data show CDR1 as MDHEN and CDR2 as SYDVKM. The CDR3 runs to 12 residues. The CDR3 DNA sequence: TGTGCCAGCAGCGCTGCGGAGGATACGCAGTATTTT. Translating gives CASSAAEDTQYF.

This rearrangement joins TRBV5-5 to TRBJ1-2; D unclear. This CDR3 region has 13 residues. The germline gives CDR1 SGHKS, CDR2 YYEKEE (reference sequence). V lost 2 bases and J lost 8, with 13 bases in between. In DNA form, the CDR3 reads TGTGCCAGCAGCTTCAGTGAGGGTAACGGCTACACCTTC. It encodes CASSFSEGNGYTF.